The 30 T cell receptor beta chains given below trace back to one sample, sequenced in a study of T cell responses to AZD1222 COVID-19 vaccine. Repertoires were generated with immunoSEQ multiplex PCR, while TCRdb's copy carries only in-frame clones and drops some. There are about 100,000 clones in the sample; about 93% occur only once, and less than 2.5% lies in the top ten. The input for sequencing was peripheral blood, taken on day 0 of AZD1222 vaccination. All receptors come from an adult in good health.

V and J are TRBV4-1 and TRBJ1-6; the D is unclear. Germline CDR1 and CDR2: MGHRA and YSYEKL. V shed 0 bases and J shed 13 bases, with 10 bases lying between them. This CDR3 has 13 amino acids. The chain's CDR3 is CASSQEGLSPLHF. CDR3 bases: TGCGCCAGCAGCCAAGAGGGGTTAAGTCCCCTCCACTTT.

This chain connects TRBV27 to TRBJ1-2, with TRBD1 identical over 7 bases. With V trimmed by 6 bases and J by 3 bases, 10 bases remained unmatched. The germline V gene has CDR1 MNHEY and CDR2 SMNVEV (reference sequence). CDR3 length equals 15 residues. The CDR3 DNA sequence: TGTGCCAGCAGACCCTCGACAGGGAACCACTATGGCTACACCTTC. Its translation is CASRPSTGNHYGYTF.

CDR3 in DNA: TGTGCCAGCAGCCCGGGACAGGGTAATTCACCCCTCCACTTT. It translates to CASSPGQGNSPLHF. The rearrangement joins TRBV7-9 to TRBJ1-6; 9 nucleotides align to TRBD1. CDR1 is SEHNR and CDR2 is FQNEAQ in the germline V gene (reference sequence). This CDR3 is 14 amino acids long. The V and J ends lost 5 bases and 6 bases, in that order; junction bases with no gene match: 2.

The gene calls are TRBV15 and TRBJ2-7; 9 bases agree with TRBD1. The CDR3 contains 14 residues. CDR1 is LNHNV, CDR2 YYDKDF, per germline (reference sequence). V lost 6 bases, J lost 4 bases, and 7 bases stayed unmatched. The DNA for the CDR3 is TGTGCCACCAGTTTCGGACAGGGGCAGTACGAGCAGTACTTC. It yields the protein CATSFGQGQYEQYF.

The rearrangement links TRBV11-2 to TRBJ1-1, with 7 bases aligning to TRBD1. Germline V gives CDR1 SGHAT, CDR2 FQNNGV. The CDR3 is 15 amino acids. V dropped 5 bases and J dropped 6; count of bases not matched to a gene: 12. The CDR3 loop reads CASSETQGGRAEAFF. In nucleotides, the CDR3 is TGTGCCAGCAGCGAAACGCAGGGGGGACGTGCTGAAGCTTTCTTT.

The gene calls are TRBV25-1 and TRBJ1-2; tentative D call: TRBD1 (5 bases). The ends were cut back, 1 base at V and 7 bases at J, with 10 bases in the middle. CDR1 and CDR2 from the germline V gene are MGHDK and SYGVNS. This CDR3 region has 13 residues. As DNA, the CDR3 is TGTGCCAGCAGTGAATCAAAGGGGAGTGGCTACACCTTC. The encoded protein is CASSESKGSGYTF.

The genes are TRBV7-2 and TRBJ2-2; D unresolved. CDR3 length: 14 amino acids. Germline loops: CDR1 SGHTA, CDR2 FQGNSA. Trimming cost V 4 bases and J 5 bases, with 11 bases left between them. DNA for the CDR3: TGTGCCAGCAGCTCGAGCAGAGGTACCGGGGAGCTGTTTTTT. Translated, it gives CASSSSRGTGELFF. The full variable domain, in which reference TRBV7-2 and TRBJ2-2 provide the parts outside the CDR3, is GAGVSQSPSNKVTEKGKDVELRCDPISGHTALYWYRQSLGQGLEFLIYFQGNSAPDKSGLPSDRFSAERTGGSVSTLTIQRTQQEDSAVYLCASSSSRGTGELFFGEGSRLTVL.

This chain links TRBV7-9 with TRBJ2-2, with D perhaps matching TRBD1 (5 bases). V lost 1 base, J lost 1 base, and 7 bases lay in between. The CDR3 spans 15 residues. Looked up from germline, CDR1 is SEHNR and CDR2 is FQNEAQ (reference sequence). The chain's CDR3 is CASSLVTENTGELFF. DNA for the CDR3: TGTGCCAGCAGCTTAGTGACAGAGAACACCGGGGAGCTGTTTTTT.

The J gene is TRBJ2-7, the V gene TRBV5-8, with D possibly TRBD1 on 5 matching bases. The V gene's germline CDR1 is SGHTS and CDR2 YDEGEE. V lost 0 bases, J lost 0 bases, and 13 bases lay in between. The CDR3 sequence is 16 residues long. This CDR3 is CASSLGDRGTSYEQYF. The CDR3 DNA sequence: TGTGCCAGCAGCTTGGGAGATAGGGGAACCTCCTACGAGCAGTACTTC.

The V call is TRBV19, the J call TRBJ2-7; 8 bases line up with TRBD2. CDR1 and CDR2 (germline): LNHDA, SQIVND (reference sequence). V lost 5 bases, J lost 3 bases, and 6 bases stayed unmatched. The CDR3 consists of 14 residues. The CDR3 DNA sequence: TGTGCCAGTAGTCCGAGCGGGAGCTTCTACGAGCAGTACTTC. Protein product: CASSPSGSFYEQYF.

The V and J genes are TRBV6-5 and TRBJ1-1, with D perhaps TRBD1 (6 bases). The germline CDR1 and CDR2 sequences are MNHEY and SVGAGI. The CDR3 is 15 residues long. Trimming removed 7 bases at V and 0 bases at J, with 15 bases between. CDR3 region: CASNYPQGLNTEAFF. The CDR3 DNA reads as TGTGCCAGCAATTATCCACAGGGTCTGAACACTGAAGCTTTCTTT.

The J gene is TRBJ1-2, the V gene TRBV19, with D possibly being TRBD1 (5 bases). CDR1 LNHDA and CDR2 SQIVND come from the germline V gene (reference sequence). The V end lost 3 bases, the J end lost 3 bases, and 14 bases lay between the germline ends. CDR3 length: 15 amino acids. CDR3 protein: CASSISGRVYYGYTF. The CDR3 DNA reads TGTGCCAGTAGTATTTCGGGGCGTGTATACTATGGCTACACCTTC.

J is TRBJ1-4 and V is TRBV6-1; 9 bases fit TRBD1. There are 14 residues in the CDR3. Germline CDR1 MNHNS, CDR2 SASEGT. Unmatched junction bases numbered 2, after V lost 1 base and J lost 8 bases. The chain's CDR3 is CASSEGTGAEKLFF. The CDR3 nucleotides read TGTGCCAGCAGTGAAGGGACAGGGGCAGAAAAACTGTTTTTT.

This clone was detected only once. The chain is built from TRBV7-8 and TRBJ1-4; D is ambiguous. Germline-derived CDR1 and CDR2 are SGHVS and FQNEAQ. This CDR3 is built from 15 residues. V shed 1 base and J shed 7 bases, with 13 bases lying between them. The CDR3 protein is CASSLEPGAREKLFF. CDR3 sequence (DNA): TGTGCCAGCAGCTTAGAACCGGGTGCCCGTGAAAAACTGTTTTTT.

J is TRBJ2-5 and V is TRBV19; TRBD1 matches 9 bases. The CDR3 runs to 15 residues. After removal of 5 bases from V and 5 bases from J, the junction contained 9 bases not matched to a gene. Germline values: CDR1 LNHDA, CDR2 SQIVND (reference sequence). CDR3 loop: CASSSTTGGMETQYF. The CDR3 DNA reads TGTGCCAGTAGTTCAACAACAGGGGGCATGGAGACCCAGTACTTC.

This chain uses TRBV7-2 with TRBJ1-6, with D possibly being TRBD1 (5 bases). CDR1 is SGHTA, CDR2 FQGNSA, per germline. The CDR3 is 17 residues long. The ends were cut back, 2 bases at V and 5 bases at J, with 16 bases in the middle. As DNA, the CDR3 is TGTGCCAGCAGCTTAAATATGCCGGGGCTAAATAATTCACCCCTCCACTTT. It is translated as CASSLNMPGLNNSPLHF.

Comments on this clone: One end of the junction does not line up with germline, which may come from a read error. Distinct nucleotide sequences in the sample also encode this CDR3. The chain employs TRBV5-1 and TRBJ2-7; D unclear. Germline V CDR1 and CDR2: SGHRS, YFSETQ. The CDR3 consists of 13 residues. CDR3 protein: CASSLEYRYEQYF. DNA for the CDR3: TGCGCCAGCAGCTTGGAGTATAGGTACGAACAGTACTTC.

The genes are TRBV4-3 and TRBJ1-6, with D tentatively TRBD1 (6 bases). The CDR3 length is 15 residues. The V and J ends lost 4 bases and 4 bases respectively, with 11 bases between them. In germline, CDR1 is LGHNA, CDR2 YSLEER. The DNA for the CDR3 is TGCGCCAGCAGCCGAGGTCAGGGGTATAATTCACCCCTCCACTTT. Translation gives CASSRGQGYNSPLHF.

This clone was seen a few times. The V call is TRBV19, the J call TRBJ1-2; TRBD1 aligns across 7 bases. Germline values: CDR1 LNHDA, CDR2 SQIVND (reference sequence). With 3 bases clipped from V and 4 bases from J, the junction kept 5 bases outside the gene matches. CDR3 length: 14 residues. The CDR3 is CASSILAGGYGYTF. The CDR3 nucleotides read TGTGCCAGTAGTATTCTAGCAGGGGGCTATGGCTACACCTTC.

In DNA, the CDR3 is TGTGCCAGCAGCTTTGGACAGGGGGCTGTCACTGAAGCTTTCTTT. This encodes CASSFGQGAVTEAFF. The chain couples TRBV5-4 to TRBJ1-1, with 11 bases matching TRBD1. The ends lost 2 bases at V and 4 bases at J; junction bases unmatched: 4. The CDR3 runs to 15 residues. Germline loops: CDR1 SGHNT, CDR2 YYREEE (reference sequence).

This chain connects TRBV11-2 to TRBJ2-5; weak D call: TRBD1 (5 bases). This CDR3 comprises 15 residues. CDR1 SGHAT and CDR2 FQNNGV come from the germline V gene. V was shortened by 7 bases and J by 5 bases, with 20 bases between the two germline ends. For the CDR3, the DNA is TGTGCCAGCAAAAATAGGCGAGGCTGGGGCGAGACCCAGTACTTC. Amino acids: CASKNRRGWGETQYF.

This chain links TRBV5-1 with TRBJ2-5; 11 nucleotides match TRBD2. Looked up from germline, CDR1 is SGHRS and CDR2 is YFSETQ. Trimming at V came to 0 bases and at J to 0 bases, leaving 7 bases not matched to a gene. The CDR3 sequence is 18 residues long. CDR3 region: CASSLASSGRMYQETQYF. For the CDR3, the DNA is TGCGCCAGCAGCTTGGCGTCTAGCGGGAGGATGTACCAAGAGACCCAGTACTTC.

The rearrangement links TRBV2 to TRBJ1-3, with 7 positions matching TRBD1. CDR1 is SNHLY, CDR2 FYNNEI, per germline. After removal of 6 bases from V and 4 bases from J, the junction contained 6 bases not matched to a gene. CDR3 length: 14 amino acids. CDR3 nucleotides: TGTGCCAGCAGCGGACAGGCTTCGGGAAACACCATATATTTT. Protein sequence: CASSGQASGNTIYF.

The J gene is TRBJ2-1, the V gene TRBV3-1 (or the pseudogene TRBV3-2); 7 bases match TRBD2. The CDR3 extends over 17 amino acids. After removal of 5 bases from V and 0 bases from J, the junction contained 10 bases not matched to a gene. The germline V gene encodes CDR1 LGHDT and CDR2 YNNKEL (reference sequence). CDR3 amino acids: CASSGLSGGSSYNEQFF. For the CDR3, the DNA is TGTGCCAGCAGCGGATTATCGGGGGGAAGCTCCTACAATGAGCAGTTCTTC.

The rearrangement uses TRBV18 and TRBJ2-6, with D hard to call. This CDR3 comprises 15 residues. V lost 3 bases, J lost 2 bases, and 8 bases lay in between. Germline V gives CDR1 KGHSH, CDR2 LQKENI. This CDR3 is CASSPLVAGANVLTF. Here the CDR3 DNA reads TGTGCCAGCTCACCCCTAGTGGCTGGGGCCAACGTCCTGACTTTC.

The table lists this clone with a count of one. The J gene is TRBJ2-7, the V gene TRBV11-1; the D call may be TRBD1 or TRBD2 (5 bases each). Germline CDR1 and CDR2: SGHAT and FQDESV (reference sequence). There are 15 residues in the CDR3. Deletions cut 4 bases from V and 0 bases from J, with 13 bases between. The CDR3 protein is CASSSGPFTSYEQYF. The CDR3 DNA is TGTGCCAGCAGCTCGGGACCGTTCACCTCCTACGAGCAGTACTTC.

This clone was seen once. J is TRBJ1-2 and V is TRBV2, with TRBD1 matching 7 bases. The CDR3 is 18 amino acids. Trimming took 0 bases from V and 3 from J; bases not matched to a gene: 13. Per germline, CDR1 SNHLY and CDR2 FYNNEI. CDR3: CASSEALPGQGVDYGYTF. The CDR3 nucleotides read TGTGCCAGCAGTGAAGCGCTTCCTGGGCAGGGGGTCGACTATGGCTACACCTTC.

V is TRBV6-2 or TRBV6-3 and J is TRBJ1-2; D remains unclear. V shed 0 bases and J shed 6 bases, with 8 bases lying between them. Germline CDR1 and CDR2: MNHEY and SVGEGT. This CDR3 spans 13 amino acids. CDR3 region: CASSYSNGDGYTF. The DNA for the CDR3 is TGTGCCAGCAGTTACTCGAACGGGGATGGCTACACCTTC.

The gene calls are TRBV5-1 and TRBJ1-6; the match to TRBD1 covers 7 bases. Germline trimming cut 3 bases from V and 7 bases from J; bases unmatched to any gene: 1. The CDR3 length is 13 residues. In germline, CDR1 is SGHRS, CDR2 YFSETQ. The chain's CDR3 is CASSSGQNSPLHF. CDR3 sequence (DNA): TGCGCCAGCAGCTCGGGACAGAATTCACCCCTCCACTTT. Variable domain in full (rest from reference TRBV5-1 and TRBJ1-6): KAGVTQTPRYLIKTRGQQVTLSCSPISGHRSVSWYQQTPGQGLQFLFEYFSETQRNKGNFPGRFSGRQFSNSRSEMNVSTLELGDSALYLCASSSGQNSPLHFGNGTRLTVT.

The chain carries TRBV16 and TRBJ2-5; D possibly corresponds to TRBD2 (6 bases). CDR1 and CDR2 from the germline V gene are KGHSY and FQNENV. The CDR3 length is 13 residues. V was clipped by 5 bases and J by 2 bases, with 9 bases between them. The CDR3, as DNA: TGTGCCAGCAGCTCGGGACTTCAAGAGACCCAGTACTTC. Encoded protein: CASSSGLQETQYF.